One sample yielded the 2 T cell receptor beta chains listed below, sequenced in a study of post-analysis software for immune sequencing data. Whole-study results and caveats: Patients showed TRBV5-6, TRBV5-1 and TRBV20-1 among roughly 5 TRBV segments more frequent than in controls.

The authors incorporated unique molecular identifiers into the TCR beta cDNA libraries. TCRdb re-derived calls from the PCR reads in MiXCR, one entry per CDR3 protein. There are around 710,000 distinct CDR3 sequences in the sample; around 45% occur only once, and 4.9% lies in the top ten. Their antigen targets remain unknown. The sequencing sample was made of blood. The receptors were sampled from a girl aged 10-17 years with multiple sclerosis.

In this sample, this clonotype turned up a few times. The chain joins TRBV6-5 to TRBJ2-5; D may be TRBD2 (5 bases). The ends were cut back, 6 bases at V and 5 bases at J, with 19 bases in the middle. Germline loops: CDR1 MNHEY, CDR2 SVGAGI. The CDR3 loop spans 15 amino acids. CDR3 protein: CASSQGPGTGETQYF. Written as DNA, the CDR3 is TGTGCCAGCAGCCAAGGGCCGGGAACGGGGGAGACCCAGTACTTC.

The gene calls are TRBV11-3 and TRBJ2-5, with 9 bases identical to TRBD2. V lost 10 bases, J lost 5 bases, and 8 bases stayed unmatched. The CDR3 is 13 residues long. Germline V lookup: CDR1 SGHNT, CDR2 YENEEA. The CDR3 DNA sequence: TGTGCCACCGCGGGAGGGCCCTGGGAGACCCAGTACTTC. Its protein product is CATAGGPWETQYF. The full variable domain, completed using reference TRBV11-3 and TRBJ2-5, is EAGVVQSPRYKIIEKKQPVAFWCNPISGHNTLYWYLQNLGQGPELLIRYENEEAVDDSQLPKDRFSAERLKGVDSTLKIQPAELGDSAVYLCATAGGPWETQYFGPGTRLLVL.